The 9 T cell receptor beta chains below were found in one sample sequenced in a study of shared clonotypes between healthy human individuals. Clones were read by immunoSEQ multiplex PCR, and TCRdb kept only the in-frame ones, dropping some. The sample holds 2 million to 3 million clones, over 85% seen once. Specimen: naive CD4+ T cells from PBMCs. Subset reported: CD45RA+ positively selected. These receptors were obtained from a man aged 18 to 30 in good health. Some clones in this sample may be carry-over from other donors' samples.

Details on this clone: Other DNA sequences in this sample translate to the same CDR3. The CDR3 region is CASSVAGQSYEQYF. The CDR3, as DNA: TGTGCCAGCAGCGTAGCTGGCCAGTCTTACGAGCAGTACTTC. V gene TRBV9 combines with J gene TRBJ2-7, with D uncertain. CDR3 length: 14 amino acids. CDR1 is SGDLS and CDR2 is YYNGEE in the germline V gene. V lost 0 bases and J lost 4, with 11 bases in between.

J is TRBJ2-5 and V is TRBV6-1; the match to TRBD2 covers 7 bases. The CDR3 has 15 amino acids. Germline CDR1 reads MNHNS; CDR2 reads SASEGT. The ends lost 3 bases at V and 5 bases at J; junction bases unmatched: 9. CDR3 nucleotides: TGTGCCAGCAGTGACAGGTTCGGGCGGGGGGAGACCCAGTACTTC. This translates into CASSDRFGRGETQYF.

Here the CDR3 reads CASSERTIQETQYF. The CDR3 DNA follows: TGTGCCAGCAGCGAACGGACTATACAAGAGACCCAGTACTTC. This chain joins TRBV7-9 and TRBJ2-5; TRBD2 is a possible D gene (6 bases). The CDR3 has 14 residues. Germline V gene sequence: CDR1 SEHNR, CDR2 FQNEAQ (reference sequence). Trimming removed 5 bases from V and 2 bases from J, with 12 bases in between.

The genes are TRBV9 and TRBJ2-7, with a possible D match to TRBD2 (6 bases). With 3 bases removed from V and 0 bases from J, the gap between germline ends came to 13 bases. The CDR3 extends over 15 amino acids. Per the germline V gene, CDR1 is SGDLS and CDR2 is YYNGEE. The CDR3 sequence: CASSGSSAYSYEQYF. CDR3 nucleotides: TGTGCCAGCAGCGGATCTAGCGCTTACTCCTACGAGCAGTACTTC.

The CDR3 DNA reads as TGTGCCAGCAGCTTGTCACTAGCGGGAGGGCAGATCGGCGAGCAGTACTTC. Amino acids: CASSLSLAGGQIGEQYF. The rearrangement joins TRBV5-4 to TRBJ2-7; 13 nucleotides match TRBD2. This CDR3 is built from 17 residues. With 1 base clipped from V and 6 bases from J, the junction kept 10 bases outside the gene matches. Germline V CDR1 and CDR2: SGHNT, YYREEE (reference sequence).

The rearrangement joins TRBV2 to TRBJ1-4; D might be TRBD1 (6 bases). The germline CDR1 and CDR2 sequences are SNHLY and FYNNEI. The CDR3 extends over 15 amino acids. V gave up 4 bases and J gave up 3 bases, with 12 bases separating them. CDR3 loop: CASSGQGKPNEKLFF. In DNA, the CDR3 is TGTGCCAGCAGTGGCCAGGGGAAGCCTAATGAAAAACTGTTTTTT.

The chain joins TRBV11-2 to TRBJ2-1; D call uncertain. Trimming took off 1 base at V and 6 bases at J, with 7 bases between the two ends. The CDR3 totals 13 residues. Germline assignment: CDR1 SGHAT and CDR2 FQNNGV. For the CDR3, the DNA is TGTGCCAGCAGCTTAGGTAGCAGCAATGAGCAGTTCTTC. Encoded protein: CASSLGSSNEQFF.

V is TRBV10-1 and J is TRBJ2-2, with 8 bases identical to TRBD2. The CDR3 is 18 amino acids. Germline-derived CDR1 and CDR2 are WNHNN and SYGVQD (reference sequence). J lost 4 bases, V lost 7 bases, and 17 bases had no gene match. The CDR3 coding sequence is TGCGCCAGCAATCGTCCTGGGTGGACTAGCCCAACCACCGGGGAGCTGTTTTTT. Amino acid sequence: CASNRPGWTSPTTGELFF.

The rearrangement joins TRBV28 to TRBJ1-2; possible D gene TRBD1, 5 bases. Trimming shortened V by 10 bases and J by 8 bases, and 17 bases separated the two germline ends. The CDR3 contains 12 residues. Germline V gene data show CDR1 as MDHEN and CDR2 as SYDVKM. The CDR3 reads CAIGGPPGGYTF. CDR3 coding DNA: TGTGCCATCGGGGGTCCCCCCGGGGGCTACACCTTC.